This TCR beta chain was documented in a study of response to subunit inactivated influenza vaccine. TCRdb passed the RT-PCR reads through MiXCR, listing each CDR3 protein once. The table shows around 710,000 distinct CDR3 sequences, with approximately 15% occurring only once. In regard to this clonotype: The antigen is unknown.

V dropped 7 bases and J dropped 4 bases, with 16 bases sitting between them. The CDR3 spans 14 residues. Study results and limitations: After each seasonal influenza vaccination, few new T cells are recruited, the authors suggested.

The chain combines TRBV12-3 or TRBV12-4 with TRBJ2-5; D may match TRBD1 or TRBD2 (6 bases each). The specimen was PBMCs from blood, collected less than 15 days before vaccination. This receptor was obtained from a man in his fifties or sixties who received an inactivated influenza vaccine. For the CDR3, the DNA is TGTGCCAGCACCCCGGGGGCAGGGCGAGAGACCCAGTACTTC. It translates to CASTPGAGRETQYF.